The 26 T cell receptor beta chains below were found in one sample sequenced in a study of blood T cells in healthy people across ages. Sample-barcoded 5' priming and a J-beta primer mix drove a second PCR of about 6 to 11 cycles. TCRdb independently ran MiXCR on the 5' RACE reads; one entry per CDR3 protein. The sample gives approximately 1.5 million distinct CDR3 sequences, roughly 32% of which show up once; roughly 12% is in the top ten. Material: blood. Every receptor here comes from a woman in her twenties or thirties in good health.

This chain links TRBV4-1 with TRBJ2-2, with 12 bases matching TRBD1. From germline, CDR1 is MGHRA and CDR2 YSYEKL. V lost 0 bases, J lost 7 bases, and 3 bases stayed unmatched. The length of the CDR3 is 16 residues. The CDR3 sequence: CASSQDGTGGFGELFF. The DNA of the CDR3 is TGCGCCAGCAGCCAAGATGGGACAGGGGGCTTCGGGGAGCTGTTTTTT.

This sequence joins TRBV7-6 and TRBJ2-5; TRBD2 is a possible D gene (6 bases). The length of the CDR3 is 16 residues. In germline, CDR1 is SGHVS, CDR2 FNYEAQ. Between the trimmed V and J ends, which lost 3 bases and 4 bases, there was a span of 18 bases. Here the CDR3 DNA reads TGTGCCAGCAGCTTCACCCGTCGGAGGGTGGGAGAGACCCAGTACTTC. It codes for CASSFTRRRVGETQYF.

The chain employs TRBV6-6 and TRBJ2-5; D may be TRBD2 (5 bases). CDR3 length equals 11 residues. Germline CDR1 is MNHNY and CDR2 is SVGAGI (reference sequence). Trimming took 7 bases from V and 2 from J, leaving 5 bases between them. Written as DNA, the CDR3 is TGTGCCAGCACGGGGCAAGAGACCCAGTACTTC. Its translation is CASTGQETQYF.

In the case of this clonotype: One end of the junction varies from germline; a read error may be responsible. The rearrangement links TRBV7-2 to TRBJ2-7; D might be TRBD2 (6 bases). The CDR3 covers 14 residues. Germline V CDR1 and CDR2: SGHTA, FQGNSA. The CDR3 bases are TGTGCCAGCAGCTATTCTACTAGCAGCTACGAGCAGCGCTTC. It yields the protein CASSYSTSSYEQRF.

This chain joins TRBV21-1 and TRBJ1-6; the D call in the table, TRBD1, was not verified against the DNA. TRBV21-1 represents a pseudogene. CDR3 size: 14 residues. Here the CDR3 DNA reads TGTGCCAGCAGCGATACTCAGGGGAACTCACCCCTCCACTTT. Residues: CASSDTQGNSPLHF.

The chain joins TRBV11-3 to TRBJ2-5; possible D gene TRBD2, 5 bases. The tail of the sequence fits TRBJ2-7 better, so the J call may be wrong. This CDR3 comprises 14 residues. Germline CDR1 reads SGHNT; CDR2 reads YENEEA. CDR3 in DNA: TGTGCCAGCAGCACGTGGAGGCATCCCTACGAGCAGTACTTC. Amino acid sequence: CASSTWRHPYEQYF.

This clonotype was recorded once. The genes are TRBV7-8 and TRBJ1-5; 9 nucleotides line up with TRBD1. The V gene's germline CDR1 is SGHVS and CDR2 FQNEAQ. Trimming removed 5 bases from V and 0 bases from J; junction bases left unmatched: 14. The CDR3 covers 19 residues. The CDR3 reads CASSPNRWPGQGSNQPQHF. DNA of the CDR3: TGTGCCAGCAGCCCCAATCGGTGGCCGGGACAGGGTAGCAATCAGCCCCAGCATTTT.

This clonotype was recorded a few times. V and J are TRBV20-1 and TRBJ2-1, with 8 bases lining up with TRBD2. The germline V gene encodes CDR1 DFQATT and CDR2 SNEGSKA (reference sequence). V lost 4 bases, J lost 6 bases, and 5 bases stayed unmatched. This CDR3 is 13 amino acids long. The CDR3 coding sequence is TGCAGTGCTAATCCCGGGACTAGCAATGAGCAGTTCTTC. Translation gives CSANPGTSNEQFF.

The genes are TRBV20-1 and TRBJ1-2, with a possible D match to TRBD1 (5 bases). The V gene's germline CDR1 is DFQATT and CDR2 SNEGSKA (reference sequence). The CDR3 is 12 amino acids. The ends were cut back, 6 bases at V and 7 bases at J, with 15 bases in the middle. This CDR3 is CSARRRESGYTF. The CDR3 DNA sequence: TGCAGTGCCAGACGCAGGGAGAGTGGCTACACCTTC.

The chain is built from TRBV20-1 and TRBJ1-1; D is ambiguous. Germline CDR1 is DFQATT and CDR2 is SNEGSKA (reference sequence). Trimming left V 3 bases short and J 3 bases short, with 11 bases between. The CDR3 spans 13 residues. CDR3 bases: TGCAGTGCTAGTGTGTCTCTCCACACTGAAGCTTTCTTT. This sequence encodes CSASVSLHTEAFF.

This chain uses TRBV27 with TRBJ2-4; possible D gene TRBD1, 6 bases. The DNA end is more similar to TRBJ2-7, so the J call may be wrong. CDR1 is MNHEY and CDR2 is SMNVEV in the germline V gene (reference sequence). CDR3 length: 17 amino acids. In nucleotides, the CDR3 is TGTGCCAGCAGTTTATCGGGGGCAGGGGCCAGGGGCTACGAGCAGTACTTC. Residues: CASSLSGAGARGYEQYF.

This clonotype was seen a handful of times. The chain recombines TRBV10-3 with TRBJ1-2; no clear D gene. Trimming took 0 bases from V and 8 from J, leaving 13 bases between them. This CDR3 comprises 14 residues. CDR1 is ENHRY, CDR2 SYGVKD, per germline. In DNA form, the CDR3 reads TGTGCCATCAGTGAGTCGACGGCCCTTGGGGGCTACACCTTC. As protein: CAISESTALGGYTF.

This clonotype has a count of ten or more. The chain recombines TRBV20-1 with TRBJ2-1; TRBD2 aligns across 14 bases. Germline V gene data show CDR1 as DFQATT and CDR2 as SNEGSKA (reference sequence). V dropped 5 bases and J dropped 4; count of bases not matched to a gene: 7. The length of the CDR3 is 16 residues. The CDR3 region is CSAAGTSGSWYNEQFF. The CDR3 DNA follows: TGCAGTGCTGCAGGGACTAGCGGGAGTTGGTACAATGAGCAGTTCTTC.

This rearrangement joins TRBV6-1 to TRBJ2-1; 7 bases match TRBD2. Trimming at V came to 4 bases and at J to 10 bases, leaving 7 bases not matched to a gene. Germline assignment: CDR1 MNHNS and CDR2 SASEGT. This CDR3 region has 13 residues. The CDR3 is CASSVGLLGEQFF. The CDR3 bases are TGTGCCAGCAGTGTGGGACTACTGGGAGAGCAGTTCTTC.

As regards this clonotype: A junction end diverges from the germline sequence, so it may reflect a read error. This rearrangement joins TRBV9 to TRBJ2-1; weak D call: TRBD2 (7 bases). The CDR3 has 15 residues. The germline CDR1 and CDR2 sequences are SGDLS and YYNGEE. The CDR3 DNA reads as TGTGTCAGCAGCGTAGGGGGGGCGGTCCACAATGAGCAGTTCTTC. It codes for CVSSVGGAVHNEQFF.

This clonotype occurred a few times. The chain couples TRBV7-9 to TRBJ2-5, with D perhaps TRBD1 or TRBD2 (6 bases each). V lost 5 bases, J lost 7 bases, and 23 bases lay in between. The germline V gene encodes CDR1 SEHNR and CDR2 FQNEAQ (reference sequence). The CDR3 spans 16 residues. This CDR3 reads CASSDRGAEKGPTQYF. The CDR3 nucleotides are TGTGCCAGCAGCGATAGGGGGGCCGAGAAGGGTCCGACCCAGTACTTC.

The rearrangement links TRBV5-1 to TRBJ2-1; TRBD2 matches at 11 bases. This CDR3 has 17 residues. Germline values: CDR1 SGHRS, CDR2 YFSETQ. V lost 0 bases to trimming and J lost 8 bases; unmatched junction nucleotides: 10. Here the CDR3 DNA reads TGCGCCAGCAGCTTGGCCTCGACTAGCGGGGTCGTGGATGAGCAGTTCTTC. This gives the protein CASSLASTSGVVDEQFF. Variable domain in full (rest from reference TRBV5-1 and TRBJ2-1): KAGVTQTPRYLIKTRGQQVTLSCSPISGHRSVSWYQQTPGQGLQFLFEYFSETQRNKGNFPGRFSGRQFSNSRSEMNVSTLELGDSALYLCASSLASTSGVVDEQFFGPGTRLTVL.

A few counts support this clonotype. The gene calls are TRBV28 and TRBJ2-7, with 10 nucleotides matching TRBD2. CDR1 is MDHEN and CDR2 is SYDVKM in the germline V gene. The CDR3 totals 16 residues. The V and J ends lost 3 bases and 4 bases, in that order; junction bases with no gene match: 9. CDR3 in amino acids: CASSFLVQREGYEQYF. Written as DNA, the CDR3 is TGTGCCAGCAGTTTTTTGGTCCAGCGGGAGGGGTACGAGCAGTACTTC.

This clonotype was observed a handful of times. The chain joins TRBV7-3 to TRBJ2-1; D is unresolved. The V and J ends lost 3 bases and 6 bases respectively, with 9 bases between them. Germline V gives CDR1 SGHTA, CDR2 FQGTGA. This CDR3 has 13 residues. The CDR3 reads CASSFPPANEQFF. The CDR3 bases are TGTGCCAGCAGCTTTCCCCCCGCCAATGAGCAGTTCTTC. Drawing the rest from reference TRBV7-3 and TRBJ2-1, the complete variable domain is GAGVSQTPSNKVTEKGKYVELRCDPISGHTALYWYRQSLGQGPEFLIYFQGTGAADDSGLPNDRFFAVRPEGSVSTLKIQRTERGDSAVYLCASSFPPANEQFFGPGTRLTVL.

V and J are TRBV4-2 and TRBJ1-1; D remains unclear. Germline V CDR1 and CDR2: LGHNA, YNFKEQ. The CDR3 consists of 17 residues. Trimming took 3 bases from V and 1 from J, leaving 18 bases between them. DNA of the CDR3: TGTGCCAGCAGCCATGGTAGGATTATGGCGGAGAACACTGAAGCTTTCTTT. Translating gives CASSHGRIMAENTEAFF.

The rearrangement joins TRBV29-1 to TRBJ1-1, with TRBD1 as a possible D gene (6 bases). The germline V gene encodes CDR1 SQVTM and CDR2 ANQGSEA. The V end lost 7 bases, the J end lost 11 bases, and 20 bases lay between the germline ends. The CDR3 is 12 residues long. The CDR3 here is CSGESGAPIAFF. The CDR3 nucleotides read TGCAGCGGAGAATCGGGGGCGCCCATCGCTTTCTTT.

The genes are TRBV6-6 and TRBJ2-3; the D is unclear. The CDR3 totals 14 residues. Germline V gene sequence: CDR1 MNHNY, CDR2 SVGAGI (reference sequence). The V and J ends lost 7 bases and 0 bases respectively, with 11 bases between them. The DNA of the CDR3 is TGTGCCAGCAACCTCTATACCAGCACAGATACGCAGTATTTT. Encoded protein: CASNLYTSTDTQYF.

The chain couples TRBV6-1 to TRBJ2-1, with D possibly matching TRBD1 (5 bases). Trimming stripped 0 bases from V and 3 bases from J, with 9 bases between. The CDR3 sequence is 15 residues long. Germline assignment: CDR1 MNHNS and CDR2 SASEGT. The CDR3 spells CASSEAGVLYNEQFF. In DNA, the CDR3 is TGTGCCAGCAGTGAAGCAGGGGTCCTCTACAATGAGCAGTTCTTC.

There are a few counts of this clonotype. The V call is TRBV4-1, the J call TRBJ2-3; TRBD2 matches at 9 bases. The CDR3 has 16 amino acids. Trimming at V came to 6 bases and at J to 5 bases, leaving 12 bases not matched to a gene. Germline assignment: CDR1 MGHRA and CDR2 YSYEKL. Here the CDR3 DNA reads TGCGCCAGCAGGCGGGGGGGAGCGGGAGGTATAGATACGCAGTATTTT. Translated: CASRRGGAGGIDTQYF.

The sample holds a few counts of this clonotype. At one end, the junction sequence differs from germline, possibly due to a read error. The chain joins TRBV5-1 to TRBJ1-1, with D perhaps matching TRBD1 (5 bases). The germline V gene encodes CDR1 SGHRS and CDR2 YFSETQ. The CDR3 contains 14 residues. The CDR3 DNA is TGCGCCAGCAGCGGCGGGGGTGGGAACGCTGAAGCTTTCTTT. The encoded protein is CASSGGGGNAEAFF.

Here the CDR3 DNA reads TGTGCCAGCAGGACGACTAGCGGGGGGCGACTAGAGCAGTTCTTC. Translation gives CASRTTSGGRLEQFF. V and J are TRBV12-3 or TRBV12-4 and TRBJ2-1; 13 positions match TRBD2. The CDR3 runs 15 residues. With 6 bases clipped from V and 10 bases from J, the junction kept 9 bases outside the gene matches.